The 9 T cell receptor beta chains presented below share a single source sample, sequenced in a study of blood T cell repertoires in COVID-19. Some clones are missing from TCRdb's copy, which holds only in-frame ones; the method was immunoSEQ multiplex PCR. The repertoire holds roughly 250,000 clones, with approximately 91% as singletons. Sequenced sample: PBMCs or T cells enriched from blood (not recorded which). The receptors stem from a human donor in a cohort exposed to, infected with or recovered from COVID-19 (not recorded which). The donor label of this sample is uncertain.

The chain uses TRBV20-1 and TRBJ2-1; possible D gene TRBD1, 5 bases. The germline CDR1 and CDR2 sequences are DFQATT and SNEGSKA (reference sequence). The CDR3 runs to 11 residues. V gave up 5 bases and J gave up 9 bases, with 11 bases separating them. CDR3 region: CSALWGPEQFF. CDR3 in DNA: TGCAGTGCTTTGTGGGGCCCTGAGCAGTTCTTC.

The chain joins TRBV3-1 (or the pseudogene TRBV3-2) to TRBJ1-2, with a weak D call TRBD1 (6 bases). The CDR3 is 14 amino acids. Germline V CDR1 and CDR2: LGHDT, YNNKEL (reference sequence). The V end lost 4 bases, the J end lost 6 bases, and 15 bases lay between the germline ends. DNA for the CDR3: TGTGCCAGCAGCCCCCAGGGGCTGGCTGATGGCTACACCTTC. Its translation: CASSPQGLADGYTF.

V and J are TRBV16 and TRBJ2-1; D not resolved. V was shortened by 0 bases and J by 4 bases, with 4 bases between the two germline ends. Germline assignment: CDR1 KGHSY and CDR2 FQNENV. The length of the CDR3 is 13 residues. The chain's CDR3 is CASSQSRYNEQFF. Here the CDR3 DNA reads TGTGCCAGCAGCCAATCGAGATACAATGAGCAGTTCTTC.

Comments on this clone: Sequence at one end of the junction differs from germline and may be a read error. The J gene is TRBJ2-1, the V gene TRBV7-3; 8 positions match TRBD2. CDR3 length: 17 amino acids. Germline V gene lookup returns CDR1 SGHTA and CDR2 FQGTGA. For the CDR3, the DNA is TGTGCCAGCAGGTTAATAGCCGACCCCGGGGGGGTCAATGAGCAGTTCTTC. Its translation is CASRLIADPGGVNEQFF.

J is TRBJ2-1 and V is TRBV19; the match to TRBD1 covers 8 bases. Germline values: CDR1 LNHDA, CDR2 SQIVND (reference sequence). V gave up 6 bases and J gave up 4 bases; unmatched junction bases: 8. The CDR3 consists of 15 residues. The CDR3 is CASSHPGQVYNEQFF. CDR3 DNA sequence: TGTGCCAGTAGCCACCCGGGACAGGTTTACAATGAGCAGTTCTTC. The entire variable domain, with the rest obtained from reference TRBV19 and TRBJ2-1, is as follows: DGGITQSPKYLFRKEGQNVTLSCEQNLNHDAMYWYRQDPGQGLRLIYYSQIVNDFQKGDIAEGYSVSREKKESFPLTVTSAQKNPTAFYLCASSHPGQVYNEQFFGPGTRLTVL.

The genes are TRBV10-3 and TRBJ2-7; 8 nucleotides agree with TRBD1. CDR3 length: 14 residues. Unmatched junction bases numbered 5, after V lost 6 bases and J lost 1 base. Germline loops: CDR1 ENHRY, CDR2 SYGVKD. Here the CDR3 reads CAISRQGSSYEQYF. Here the CDR3 DNA reads TGTGCCATCAGCCGACAGGGGTCGTCCTACGAGCAGTACTTC.

The chain is built from TRBV27 and TRBJ1-2; D not resolved. This CDR3 spans 13 amino acids. Germline CDR1 reads MNHEY; CDR2 reads SMNVEV (reference sequence). Trimming pared 0 bases from V and 7 bases from J, leaving 9 bases between. CDR3 DNA: TGTGCCAGCAGTTTATCCAGACGGGGTGGCTACACCTTC. Its translation is CASSLSRRGGYTF.

This sequence joins TRBV27 and TRBJ2-6, with D maybe TRBD2 (5 bases). The CDR3 consists of 18 residues. CDR1 is MNHEY, CDR2 SMNVEV, per germline (reference sequence). Trimming removed 6 bases at V and 0 bases at J, with 18 bases between. CDR3 sequence: CASSTRGPESSGANVLTF. CDR3 DNA: TGTGCCAGCAGCACACGGGGTCCCGAAAGCTCTGGGGCCAACGTCCTGACTTTC. The full variable domain, with the rest looked up from reference TRBV27 and TRBJ2-6, is EAQVTQNPRYLITVTGKKLTVTCSQNMNHEYMSWYRQDPGLGLRQIYYSMNVEVTDKGDVPEGYKVSRKEKRNFPLILESPSPNQTSLYFCASSTRGPESSGANVLTFGAGSRLTVL.

The chain combines TRBV19 with TRBJ2-7; D is possibly TRBD2 (6 bases). This CDR3 is 13 amino acids long. Germline assignment: CDR1 LNHDA and CDR2 SQIVND (reference sequence). Between the trimmed V and J ends, which lost 7 bases and 3 bases, there was a span of 13 bases. The CDR3 loop is CASTSTGGYEQYF. Here the CDR3 DNA reads TGTGCCAGTACCTCGACCGGGGGCTACGAGCAGTACTTC.